What follows are 23 T cell receptor beta chains derived from one specimen sequenced in a study of T cells in Graves' hyperthyroidism and ophthalmopathy. Authors of the study amplified TCR beta CDR3 regions from RNA transcripts. The primer set for the first-round RT-PCR of the TCR CDR3 was HTBI. TCRdb analysed the multiplex PCR reads with MiXCR anew, one entry per CDR3 protein. The data show some 720,000 distinct CDR3 sequences, less than 20% seen once. Sequencing was performed on blood. The receptors derive from a man younger than 35 with Graves' hyperthyroidism.

The V and J genes are TRBV20-1 and TRBJ1-2; TRBD1 agrees at 8 bases. Per germline, CDR1 DFQATT and CDR2 SNEGSKA (reference sequence). Germline trimming cut 6 bases from V and 2 bases from J; bases unmatched to any gene: 5. CDR3 length: 13 amino acids. CDR3 in amino acids: CSAWTGHNYGYTF. Written as DNA, the CDR3 is TGCAGTGCCTGGACAGGGCACAACTATGGCTACACCTTC.

This clonotype was detected only a few times. V usage is TRBV9 and J usage is TRBJ2-7, with 10 bases aligning to TRBD2. V lost 7 bases to trimming and J lost 4 bases; unmatched junction nucleotides: 20. This CDR3 region has 18 residues. CDR1 is SGDLS and CDR2 is YYNGEE in the germline V gene. CDR3: CASSPLASGSSDLYEQYF. The CDR3 DNA is TGTGCCAGCTCACCACTCGCTAGCGGGAGCTCGGACTTATACGAGCAGTACTTC.

Concerning this clonotype itself: Compared with germline, one end of the junction differs, possibly owing to a read error. V is TRBV20-1 and J is TRBJ2-6, with D perhaps given as TRBD1 or TRBD2 (5 bases each). Germline values: CDR1 DFQATT, CDR2 SNEGSKA (reference sequence). The CDR3 sequence is 15 residues long. The CDR3 reads CSARVWGAGADVLTF. The CDR3 DNA reads as TGCAGTGCTAGAGTTTGGGGCGCCGGGGCCGACGTCCTGACTTTC.

This chain uses TRBV28 with TRBJ2-5, with D tentatively TRBD2 (5 bases). V was trimmed by 3 bases and J by 3 bases, leaving 23 bases between them. Germline V lookup: CDR1 MDHEN, CDR2 SYDVKM. This CDR3 comprises 18 residues. As DNA, the CDR3 is TGTGCCAGCAGTTTGGGGTCTCGAGGGCGGTGGGCAAAAGAGACCCAGTACTTC. Residues: CASSLGSRGRWAKETQYF.

The rearrangement links TRBV6-1 to TRBJ2-2; perhaps TRBD2 as D (6 bases). The CDR3 spans 15 residues. Trimming shortened V by 5 bases and J by 4 bases, and 14 bases separated the two germline ends. The germline V gene encodes CDR1 MNHNS and CDR2 SASEGT. The CDR3 DNA reads as TGTGCCAGCAGTTCGACTAGTCGGGTCACCGGGGAGCTGTTTTTT. Its protein product is CASSSTSRVTGELFF.

The chain couples TRBV6-2 or TRBV6-3 to TRBJ2-1; 11 bases are shared with TRBD2. Germline values: CDR1 MNHEY, CDR2 SVGEGT. The CDR3 loop spans 12 amino acids. The CDR3 reads CVSGRAFGEQFF. The CDR3 DNA sequence: TGTGTTAGCGGGAGGGCCTTTGGTGAGCAGTTCTTC.

The J gene is TRBJ2-7, the V gene TRBV30; D ambiguous. The germline CDR1 and CDR2 sequences are GTSNPN and SVGIG (reference sequence). Trimming took 2 bases from V and 5 from J, leaving 10 bases between them. The CDR3 sequence is 12 residues long. The chain's CDR3 is CAWSSISHEQYF. CDR3 in DNA: TGTGCCTGGAGTTCTATTTCCCACGAGCAGTACTTC.

The rearrangement joins TRBV7-9 to TRBJ2-1, with 8 positions matching TRBD2. CDR1 is SEHNR, CDR2 FQNEAQ, per germline (reference sequence). V gave up 4 bases and J gave up 7 bases; unmatched junction bases: 12. The CDR3 has 16 amino acids. The CDR3 DNA sequence: TGTGCCAGCAGCTCTCCCCGGGGGGGGGCGGGGAATGAGCAGTTCTTC. This sequence encodes CASSSPRGGAGNEQFF.

This clonotype was observed a few times. This chain joins TRBV20-1 and TRBJ1-1; D gene ambiguous. This CDR3 contains 14 residues. V lost 1 base and J lost 5, with 14 bases in between. Germline CDR1 reads DFQATT; CDR2 reads SNEGSKA (reference sequence). The CDR3 spells CSARVGGPGTEAFF. CDR3 coding DNA: TGCAGTGCTAGAGTTGGCGGGCCCGGGACTGAAGCTTTCTTT.

This clonotype was counted only a few times. The chain joins TRBV27 to TRBJ2-1, with unresolved D. CDR1 and CDR2 from the germline V gene are MNHEY and SMNVEV (reference sequence). The CDR3 has 15 residues. Deletions cut 4 bases from V and 0 bases from J, with 10 bases between. For the CDR3, the DNA is TGTGCCAGCAGTTCGGCAGAGAGCTCCTACAATGAGCAGTTCTTC. This encodes CASSSAESSYNEQFF.

The table lists this clonotype with many counts. The chain employs TRBV20-1 and TRBJ2-5; 13 nucleotides line up with TRBD2. CDR1 and CDR2 (germline): DFQATT, SNEGSKA (reference sequence). The CDR3 has 13 amino acids. J gave up 10 bases and V 0 bases, and 2 bases lay outside the gene matches. The CDR3: CSAREGLAGLQYF. In DNA form, the CDR3 reads TGCAGTGCTAGAGAGGGACTAGCGGGACTCCAGTACTTC.

This clonotype was observed at least ten times. The genes are TRBV11-3 and TRBJ2-3, with 12 positions matching TRBD2. This CDR3 has 16 residues. V shed 4 bases, J shed 2 bases, and the junction held 4 bases outside the gene matches. Germline V lookup: CDR1 SGHNT, CDR2 YENEEA. For the CDR3, the DNA is TGTGCCAGCAGCTCGACTAGCGGGAGTATCACAGATACGCAGTATTTT. Its protein is CASSSTSGSITDTQYF.

This clonotype occurred many times. The chain is built from TRBV3-1 and TRBJ2-1; TRBD2 aligns across 11 bases. V lost 4 bases to trimming and J lost 7 bases; unmatched junction nucleotides: 9. Looked up from germline, CDR1 is LGHDT and CDR2 is YNNKEL (reference sequence). The CDR3 has 16 amino acids. DNA for the CDR3: TGTGCCAGCAGCCCGACGACTAGCGGGATCTCGAATGAGCAGTTCTTC. It is translated as CASSPTTSGISNEQFF.

This clonotype appeared a few times. The chain has TRBV4-1 and TRBJ2-2; 7 bases are a match to TRBD1. The CDR3 has 16 amino acids. Unmatched junction bases numbered 4, after V lost 3 bases and J lost 0 bases. Germline loops: CDR1 MGHRA, CDR2 YSYEKL. The CDR3 DNA reads as TGCGCCAGCAGCCAGCTCAGGGGGTCGAACACCGGGGAGCTGTTTTTT. This translates into CASSQLRGSNTGELFF.

This clonotype was observed once. A read error may be the cause here, since a much bigger clone is one base away. The chain carries TRBV27 and TRBJ2-1; the D is unclear. The CDR3 covers 14 residues. Germline CDR1 MNHEY, CDR2 SMNVEV (reference sequence). V was clipped by 6 bases and J by 6 bases, with 15 bases between them. The CDR3 region is CASRRVLPCNEQFF. For the CDR3, the DNA is TGTGCCAGCAGACGAGTCCTGCCCTGCAATGAGCAGTTCTTC.

This clonotype was counted many times. The chain uses TRBV12-3 or TRBV12-4 and TRBJ2-2, with D uncertain. Trimming left V 9 bases short and J 5 bases short, with 13 bases between. This CDR3 is 13 amino acids long. CDR3 sequence: CASCWVVTGELFF. CDR3 DNA: TGTGCCAGTTGCTGGGTTGTGACCGGGGAGCTGTTTTTT.

This clonotype was counted at least ten times. This chain connects TRBV28 to TRBJ2-3; D is perhaps TRBD2 (5 bases). The CDR3 has 14 amino acids. The V gene's germline CDR1 is MDHEN and CDR2 SYDVKM. V lost 6 bases and J lost 5, with 15 bases in between. CDR3: CASSHDGMEDTQYF. CDR3 coding DNA: TGTGCCAGCAGCCACGACGGGATGGAAGATACGCAGTATTTT.

The V call is TRBV9, the J call TRBJ1-5, with D possibly being TRBD1 (5 bases). Germline V lookup: CDR1 SGDLS, CDR2 YYNGEE. CDR3 length: 15 amino acids. Trimming pared 2 bases from V and 4 bases from J, leaving 13 bases between. CDR3 in DNA: TGTGCCAGCAGCGTGGGGGGATTGTGGAATCAGCCCCAGCATTTT. Translating it yields CASSVGGLWNQPQHF.

This clonotype has only a few counts. V is TRBV3-1 and J is TRBJ2-1; D not resolved. Germline V gene data show CDR1 as LGHDT and CDR2 as YNNKEL (reference sequence). V was trimmed by 4 bases and J by 7 bases, leaving 14 bases between them. The CDR3 is 14 amino acids. In DNA, the CDR3 is TGTGCCAGCAGCCGCAAGCCCCTGGGGAATGAGCAGTTCTTC. Translated: CASSRKPLGNEQFF.

This clonotype came up many times. This sequence joins TRBV30 and TRBJ2-5; D call uncertain. CDR1 and CDR2 (germline): GTSNPN, SVGIG (reference sequence). This CDR3 is built from 15 residues. Trimming removed 1 base at V and 1 base at J, with 13 bases between. CDR3 coding DNA: TGTGCCTGGAGTGAGGAAGGAGCGTTCCAAGAGACCCAGTACTTC. Translating gives CAWSEEGAFQETQYF.

This chain links TRBV7-2 with TRBJ1-5; no firm D call. Trimming stripped 5 bases from V and 6 bases from J, with 11 bases between. The CDR3 covers 13 residues. Germline V gives CDR1 SGHTA, CDR2 FQGNSA. As DNA, the CDR3 is TGTGCCAGCAGCCAAACGACCCGTCAGCCCCAGCATTTT. It encodes CASSQTTRQPQHF.

This clonotype was counted only a few times. The chain joins TRBV20-1 to TRBJ2-1, with unresolved D. V gave up 2 bases and J gave up 11 bases, with 13 bases separating them. This CDR3 region has 12 residues. Germline lookup yields CDR1 DFQATT and CDR2 SNEGSKA (reference sequence). The CDR3 DNA reads TGCAGTGCTAGAAGTCCGGGCGATAAGCAGTTCTTC. Protein sequence: CSARSPGDKQFF.

This clonotype has a count of ten or more. The chain carries TRBV20-1 and TRBJ1-1, with D tentatively TRBD1 (5 bases). The ends were cut back, 0 bases at V and 5 bases at J, with 13 bases in the middle. In germline, CDR1 is DFQATT, CDR2 SNEGSKA (reference sequence). The CDR3 has 14 amino acids. CDR3 in amino acids: CSARDQWGRTEAFF. The CDR3 DNA reads TGCAGTGCTAGAGACCAATGGGGGAGGACTGAAGCTTTCTTT.